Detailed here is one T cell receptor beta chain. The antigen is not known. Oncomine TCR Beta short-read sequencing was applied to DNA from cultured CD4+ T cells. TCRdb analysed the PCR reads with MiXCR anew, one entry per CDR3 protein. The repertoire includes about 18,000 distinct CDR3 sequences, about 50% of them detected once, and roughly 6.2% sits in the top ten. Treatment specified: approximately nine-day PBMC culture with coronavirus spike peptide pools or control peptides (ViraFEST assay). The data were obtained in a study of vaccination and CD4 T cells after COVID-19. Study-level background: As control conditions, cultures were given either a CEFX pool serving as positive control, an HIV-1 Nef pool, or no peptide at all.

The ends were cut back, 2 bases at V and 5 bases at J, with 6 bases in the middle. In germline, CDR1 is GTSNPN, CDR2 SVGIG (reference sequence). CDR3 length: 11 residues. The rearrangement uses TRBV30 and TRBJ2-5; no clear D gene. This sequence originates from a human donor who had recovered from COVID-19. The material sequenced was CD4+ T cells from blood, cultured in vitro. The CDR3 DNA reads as TGTGCCTGGAGTCCCAAGGAGACCCAGTACTTC. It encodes CAWSPKETQYF. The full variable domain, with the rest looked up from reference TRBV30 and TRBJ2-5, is SQTIHQWPATLVQPVGSPLSLECTVEGTSNPNLYWYRQAAGRGLQLLFYSVGIGQISSEVPQNLSASRPQDRQFILSSKKLLLSDSGFYLCAWSPKETQYFGPGTRLLVL.